This TCR beta chain was profiled in a study of blood T cells in healthy people across ages. The people who gave samples were healthy Caucasians from Russia, aged roughly 6 to 90. Study outcomes and limitations: There were more naive CD4+ cells and higher diversity in long-lived donors than in aged donors.

The authors ran a second PCR of roughly 6 to 12 cycles using a sample-barcoded 5' primer and a J-beta primer mix. TCRdb reprocessed the 5' RACE reads via MiXCR and lists one record per CDR3 protein. This sample has roughly 800,000 distinct CDR3 sequences, with roughly 26% found just once. CDR3 size: 15 residues. V lost 5 bases and J lost 1, with 14 bases in between. Looked up from germline, CDR1 is GTSNPN and CDR2 is SVGIG (reference sequence). This clonotype was observed a handful of times. The target antigen is unknown. In addition, the sample was reused for a study of T cells of mothers and their children. Turning to that study: All donors were healthy and Caucasian; they were a few mothers and their six children. Over 10 million reads per mother and 2.5 million to 3 million per child were obtained.

Sequenced material: blood. The chain combines TRBV30 with TRBJ2-2; tentative D call: TRBD1 (6 bases). This receptor was taken from a boy aged 10-17 years in good health. This CDR3 is CAWWGPGQNTGELFF. CDR3 nucleotide sequence: TGTGCCTGGTGGGGGCCGGGACAGAACACCGGGGAGCTGTTTTTT.